The 27 T cell receptor beta chains below were found in one sample sequenced in a study of blood T cell repertoires in COVID-19. The data were produced by immunoSEQ multiplex PCR, yet TCRdb's version contains in-frame clones alone and is incomplete. The sample includes 250,000 to 300,000 clones, more than 85% of them seen just once. Source material: peripheral blood. These TCRs come from a man between 18 and 35 years old with active or convalescent COVID-19.

Details on this clone: This specimen includes other DNA sequences encoding the same CDR3. The J gene is TRBJ2-7, the V gene TRBV3-1 (or the pseudogene TRBV3-2), with D possibly matching TRBD2 (6 bases). This CDR3 region has 16 residues. The ends were cut back, 0 bases at V and 4 bases at J, with 16 bases in the middle. The V gene's germline CDR1 is LGHDT and CDR2 YNNKEL (reference sequence). The DNA for the CDR3 is TGTGCCAGCAGCCAAGACCTCGGAACTAGCTTTTACGAGCAGTACTTC. Its protein is CASSQDLGTSFYEQYF.

This clone was counted only a few times. The same CDR3 also results from other DNA sequences found in this sample. The CDR3 DNA reads TGTGCCAGCAGCTTAGGGAGGTACAATGAGCAGTTCTTC. Amino acids: CASSLGRYNEQFF. The chain recombines TRBV11-2 with TRBJ2-1; a weak D match, TRBD2 (5 bases). The V gene lost 1 base and the J gene lost 4 bases, with 5 bases spanning the gap. CDR1 and CDR2 (germline): SGHAT, FQNNGV. The CDR3 has 13 residues.

The chain is built from TRBV6-5 and TRBJ1-1, with D unclear. Trimming took off 5 bases at V and 3 bases at J, with 10 bases between the two ends. This CDR3 region has 13 residues. Per germline, CDR1 MNHEY and CDR2 SVGAGI. CDR3 amino acids: CASSTQVDTEAFF. The CDR3 DNA is TGTGCCAGCAGTACTCAGGTGGACACTGAAGCTTTCTTT.

CDR3 loop: CASSLRLSLEAFF. CDR3 DNA sequence: TGTGCCAGCAGTTTAAGACTATCCCTGGAAGCTTTCTTT. The chain employs TRBV12-3 or TRBV12-4 and TRBJ1-1; D is unresolved. The V gene lost 2 bases and the J gene lost 8 bases, with 12 bases spanning the gap. This CDR3 spans 13 amino acids.

Here the CDR3 reads CASTSRVFNSPLHF. The CDR3 region has the DNA TGTGCCAGCACCAGCAGGGTTTTCAATTCACCCCTCCACTTT. The chain employs TRBV6-5 and TRBJ1-6, with TRBD1 as a possible D gene (5 bases). There are 14 residues in the CDR3. Germline lookup yields CDR1 MNHEY and CDR2 SVGAGI. Trimming removed 7 bases from V and 7 bases from J, with 14 bases in between.

The chain couples TRBV7-9 to TRBJ2-3; D might be TRBD2 (5 bases). The CDR3 contains 15 residues. The V and J ends lost 4 bases and 2 bases respectively, with 13 bases between them. The germline V gene has CDR1 SEHNR and CDR2 FQNEAQ (reference sequence). The CDR3 sequence: CASSWTQQTTDTQYF. The CDR3 bases are TGTGCCAGCAGCTGGACTCAACAAACCACAGATACGCAGTATTTT.

The rearrangement uses TRBV28 and TRBJ1-1; the match to TRBD1 covers 9 bases. With 6 bases clipped from V and 1 base from J, the junction kept 3 bases outside the gene matches. This CDR3 region has 14 residues. CDR1 and CDR2 (germline): MDHEN, SYDVKM. The CDR3 bases are TGTGCCAGCAGGATACAGGGGGCGAACACTGAAGCTTTCTTT. Encoded protein: CASRIQGANTEAFF.

J is TRBJ2-5 and V is TRBV6-5, with unresolved D. Germline lookup yields CDR1 MNHEY and CDR2 SVGAGI. V shed 6 bases and J shed 5 bases, with 10 bases lying between them. The CDR3 has 12 amino acids. CDR3 loop: CASSSYGETQYF. CDR3 nucleotides: TGTGCCAGCAGCTCCTACGGGGAGACCCAGTACTTC.

This clone was seen a handful of times. V gene TRBV5-4 combines with J gene TRBJ2-1, with 7 bases matching TRBD1. The CDR3 runs to 14 residues. V shed 4 bases, J shed 12 bases, and the junction held 13 bases outside the gene matches. Per the germline V gene, CDR1 is SGHNT and CDR2 is YYREEE (reference sequence). CDR3: CASSIGTAPYGQFF. The CDR3 DNA sequence: TGTGCCAGCAGCATAGGGACAGCTCCCTATGGGCAGTTCTTC.

The chain uses TRBV28 and TRBJ1-1; no firm D call. The V gene lost 2 bases and the J gene lost 7 bases, with 11 bases spanning the gap. The CDR3 extends over 13 amino acids. Germline values: CDR1 MDHEN, CDR2 SYDVKM. The CDR3 region has the DNA TGTGCCAGCAGTTTAGGAATAGCTCATGAAGCTTTCTTT. Translated, it gives CASSLGIAHEAFF.

The chain recombines TRBV12-3 or TRBV12-4 with TRBJ2-1, with 7 nucleotides matching TRBD2. The CDR3 is made up of 13 amino acids. V gave up 2 bases and J gave up 8 bases; unmatched junction bases: 3. In DNA form, the CDR3 reads TGTGCCAGCAGTTTACGGGGGGACGATGAGCAGTTCTTC. It yields the protein CASSLRGDDEQFF.

V gene TRBV15 combines with J gene TRBJ2-7; TRBD2 is a possible D gene (7 bases). The CDR3 has 15 residues. Germline V gene sequence: CDR1 LNHNV, CDR2 YYDKDF (reference sequence). Trimming cost V 0 bases and J 3 bases, with 12 bases left between them. Written as DNA, the CDR3 is TGTGCCACCAGCAGAGATAGGGGGGGGATCTACGAGCAGTACTTC. Amino acid sequence: CATSRDRGGIYEQYF. The full variable domain, rest sourced from reference TRBV15 and TRBJ2-7, is DAMVIQNPRYQVTQFGKPVTLSCSQTLNHNVMYWYQQKSSQAPKLLFHYYDKDFNNEADTPDNFQSRRPNTSFCFLDIRSPGLGDTAMYLCATSRDRGGIYEQYFGPGTRLTVT.

V is TRBV19 and J is TRBJ1-2; D may be TRBD1 (6 bases). This CDR3 has 17 amino acids. Germline V CDR1 and CDR2: LNHDA, SQIVND (reference sequence). V shed 3 bases and J shed 0 bases, with 17 bases lying between them. The CDR3 DNA is TGTGCCAGTAGTATCCTGACTCCGGCAGGGGCTAACTATGGCTACACCTTC. It yields the protein CASSILTPAGANYGYTF.

The gene calls are TRBV3-1 (or the pseudogene TRBV3-2) and TRBJ1-4, with 7 positions matching TRBD1. This CDR3 has 15 residues. V gave up 0 bases and J gave up 3 bases; unmatched junction bases: 1. In germline, CDR1 is LGHDT, CDR2 YNNKEL (reference sequence). The CDR3 bases are TGTGCCAGCAGCCAAGAAGGGACAGCTAATGAAAAACTGTTTTTT. Its protein is CASSQEGTANEKLFF.

The chain recombines TRBV18 with TRBJ2-6; D unclear. Trimming took off 1 base at V and 2 bases at J, with 9 bases between the two ends. The CDR3 runs to 16 residues. Looked up from germline, CDR1 is KGHSH and CDR2 is LQKENI. CDR3 residues: CASSPQTLAGANVLTF. CDR3 nucleotide sequence: TGTGCCAGCTCACCACAGACATTGGCTGGGGCCAACGTCCTGACTTTC.

This clone was seen repeatedly, ten times or more. V and J are TRBV19 and TRBJ2-3; 10 bases align to TRBD1. The V gene end was trimmed by 3 bases and the J gene end by 3 bases; junction bases not matched to a gene: 6. The CDR3 runs 16 residues. Germline loops: CDR1 LNHDA, CDR2 SQIVND (reference sequence). The chain's CDR3 is CASSILPGQGTDTQYF. Written as DNA, the CDR3 is TGTGCCAGTAGTATTCTCCCGGGACAGGGGACAGATACGCAGTATTTT. Using reference TRBV19 and TRBJ2-3 for the parts outside the CDR3, the full variable domain is DGGITQSPKYLFRKEGQNVTLSCEQNLNHDAMYWYRQDPGQGLRLIYYSQIVNDFQKGDIAEGYSVSREKKESFPLTVTSAQKNPTAFYLCASSILPGQGTDTQYFGPGTRLTVL.

The gene calls are TRBV19 and TRBJ1-5, with 7 bases aligning to TRBD1. The germline V gene encodes CDR1 LNHDA and CDR2 SQIVND (reference sequence). The CDR3 covers 18 residues. The V segment lost 3 bases and the J segment 2 bases; nucleotides outside the gene matches: 13. Here the CDR3 DNA reads TGTGCCAGTAGTATCCGGGACAGTTCTTTATTCGGCAATCAGCCCCAGCATTTT. As protein: CASSIRDSSLFGNQPQHF.

J is TRBJ1-2 and V is TRBV4-2; D gene uncertain. The V end lost 7 bases, the J end lost 6 bases, and 12 bases lay between the germline ends. The CDR3 is made up of 12 amino acids. Germline CDR1 and CDR2: LGHNA and YNFKEQ. CDR3 residues: CASTNTVDGYTF. CDR3 coding DNA: TGTGCCAGCACTAACACAGTCGATGGCTACACCTTC.

V is TRBV27 and J is TRBJ1-5; D call uncertain. This CDR3 comprises 14 residues. The germline V gene encodes CDR1 MNHEY and CDR2 SMNVEV (reference sequence). V was shortened by 2 bases and J by 5 bases, with 10 bases between the two germline ends. The CDR3 DNA reads as TGTGCCAGCAGTTTAGATCGCGGTTATCAGCCCCAGCATTTT. Its protein product is CASSLDRGYQPQHF.

In this sample, this clone turned up once. V gene TRBV6-5 combines with J gene TRBJ1-5; TRBD1 agrees at 9 bases. The CDR3 length is 14 residues. Looked up from germline, CDR1 is MNHEY and CDR2 is SVGAGI. V gave up 3 bases and J gave up 7 bases; unmatched junction bases: 4. Here the CDR3 reads CASSYSGTGQPQHF. CDR3 DNA: TGTGCCAGCAGTTATTCCGGGACAGGGCAGCCCCAGCATTTT.

This clone was seen only a few times. The chain carries TRBV7-9 and TRBJ2-1; a possible D gene is TRBD2 (5 bases). The CDR3 runs to 13 residues. The V gene lost 10 bases and the J gene lost 2 bases, with 12 bases spanning the gap. In germline, CDR1 is SEHNR, CDR2 FQNEAQ (reference sequence). As DNA, the CDR3 is TGTGCCATCCTAGCTGAAACCTACAATGAGCAGTTCTTC. Its protein product is CAILAETYNEQFF.

Points on this clone: Here the CDR3 omits its conserved ending phenylalanine or tryptophan, so a read error is the likely source. No DNA is shown, since the ends of the CDR3 on it are uncertain; the CDR3 is the one TCRdb lists. The J gene is TRBJ1-5, the V gene TRBV24-1. Germline V CDR1 and CDR2: KGHDR, SFDVKD. Both ends counted, the CDR3 spans 9 residues. The CDR3 spells CATSDWRIY.

CDR3 coding DNA: TGTGCCACCAGTACAAACCAAGAGACCCAGTACTTC. It is translated as CATSTNQETQYF. This sequence joins TRBV24-1 and TRBJ2-5; unclear D gene. The ends were cut back, 6 bases at V and 0 bases at J, with 4 bases in the middle. The CDR3 loop spans 12 amino acids. Looked up from germline, CDR1 is KGHDR and CDR2 is SFDVKD.

V is TRBV3-1 (or the pseudogene TRBV3-2) and J is TRBJ2-3, with 9 bases aligning to TRBD1. This CDR3 has 15 amino acids. Trimming cost V 1 base and J 6 bases; bases outside gene matches: 5. Per the germline V gene, CDR1 is LGHDT and CDR2 is YNNKEL (reference sequence). CDR3 in DNA: TGTGCCAGCAGCCAAGGGACAGGGGCAGGGGATACGCAGTATTTT. Amino acids: CASSQGTGAGDTQYF.

Comments on this clone: At the DNA level, this CDR3 is encoded by other sequences in the same sample as well. As DNA, the CDR3 is TGTGCCAGCAGCTTCGGACAGGGATCCTACAATGAGCAGTTCTTC. As protein: CASSFGQGSYNEQFF. The chain carries TRBV7-2 and TRBJ2-1; 8 nucleotides line up with TRBD1. The junction had 2 bases not matched to a gene; V was cut back by 3 bases and J by 1 base. This CDR3 region has 15 residues. Germline V lookup: CDR1 SGHTA, CDR2 FQGNSA.

This sequence joins TRBV10-2 and TRBJ2-7, with 11 bases fitting TRBD2. J was trimmed by 4 bases and V by 8 bases; bases with no gene match: 10. Germline V gene data show CDR1 as WSHSY and CDR2 as SAAADI. The CDR3 is made up of 15 amino acids. CDR3 DNA sequence: TGCGCCAGCTCTCCTCTTAGCGGGGGGGTATACGAGCAGTACTTC. The encoded protein is CASSPLSGGVYEQYF.

The rearrangement joins TRBV15 to TRBJ2-3; D remains unclear. From germline, CDR1 is LNHNV and CDR2 YYDKDF (reference sequence). There are 12 residues in the CDR3. Trimming shortened V by 5 bases and J by 6 bases, and 9 bases separated the two germline ends. CDR3 in DNA: TGTGCCACCAGCCTTCCCAGGGATACGCAGTATTTT. The encoded protein is CATSLPRDTQYF. The full variable domain, with the rest looked up from reference TRBV15 and TRBJ2-3, is DAMVIQNPRYQVTQFGKPVTLSCSQTLNHNVMYWYQQKSSQAPKLLFHYYDKDFNNEADTPDNFQSRRPNTSFCFLDIRSPGLGDTAMYLCATSLPRDTQYFGPGTRLTVL.